A selection of T cell receptor beta chains follows, all from one sample in a study of monozygotic twins with inflammatory bowel disease. TCRdb reanalyzed the 5' RACE reads, giving one entry per CDR3 protein sequence and no DNA. The sample data list tens of thousands of distinct CDR3 sequences. The sequenced material came from blood. These receptors all stem from a human donor with ulcerative colitis or Crohn's disease, or a healthy co-twin of an affected twin (not recorded which). Each CDR3 is given with its conserved first and last residue.

>TRBV29-1|TRBJ2-7
CSVRQSLVGGQYF
>TRBV5-4|TRBJ2-1
CASSRQGAYNEQFF
>TRBV2|TRBJ1-1
CASYSGTGYDTEAFF
>TRBV14|TRBJ2-1
CASSQDTVTYNEQFF
>TRBV7-8|TRBJ2-3
CASSLITEADTQYF
>TRBV20-1|TRBJ2-1
CSAVERGREQFF
>TRBV5-6|TRBJ2-3
CASSFNRGSGTDTQYF
>TRBV29-1|TRBJ2-7
CSVQGTSYEQYF
>TRBV5-6|TRBJ2-2
CASSLTGVVDTGELFF
>TRBV27|TRBJ2-7
CASSLSGALYEQYF
>TRBV20-1|TRBJ1-1
CSARRTGASEAFF
>TRBV29-1|TRBJ1-2
CSVSGGFKGYYGYTF
>TRBV7-8|TRBJ1-5
CASSGDGPWPQHF
>TRBV5-1|TRBJ1-6
CASSRTGNPINSPLHF
>TRBV7-2|TRBJ2-2
CASTRGKTGELFF
>TRBV12-3/TRBV12-4|TRBJ2-1
CASSRALGYNEQFF
>TRBV11-2|TRBJ2-5
CASSLEGYSGTQYF
>TRBV11-2|TRBJ2-1
CASSRPSVNGHNEQFF
>TRBV5-1|TRBJ2-1
CASSLGQGDNNEQFF
>TRBV7-9|TRBJ1-1
CASSVLPGQDMNTEAFF
>TRBV11-2|TRBJ2-1
CASSLGYNEQFF
>TRBV7-6|TRBJ2-5
CASSPTVGVETQYF
>TRBV5-4|TRBJ2-7
CASSRVGGPYEQYF
>TRBV5-1|TRBJ1-1
CASTADSNTEAFF
>TRBV20-1|TRBJ2-7
CSAIDPTWERYEQYF
>TRBV20-1|TRBJ1-5
CSATRQGGGNQPQHF
>TRBV5-4|TRBJ1-1
CASRKFRGRNTEAFF